A selection of T cell receptor beta chains follows, all from one sample in a study of shared clonotypes between healthy human individuals. The protocol was immunoSEQ multiplex PCR, while the TCRdb copy is restricted to in-frame clones and leaves out a portion. Seen here are approximately 700,000 clones, around four fifths observed once, and the top ten hold around 2%. The sample was memory CD4+ T cells sorted from blood. These receptors originate from a woman aged 30 to 39 in good health. Each CDR3 is given with its conserved first and last residue. Each record gives: CDR3 protein, CDR3 DNA, V gene, J gene, D gene. The D gene is left open where the match is weak.

CASSDLAGGLTYEQYF	TGTGCCAGCAGTGACTTAGCGGGAGGGTTAACTTACGAGCAGTACTTC	TRBV6-6	TRBJ2-7	TRBD2
CASSLDRAYGYTF	TGCGCCAGCAGCCTTGACAGGGCCTATGGCTACACCTTC	TRBV5-1	TRBJ1-2	TRBD1
CASSPWGTGSLNTEAFF	TGTGCCAGCAGCCCATGGGGGACAGGGTCCCTGAACACTGAAGCTTTCTTT	TRBV7-9	TRBJ1-1	TRBD1
CASSSSGGNTIYF	TGTGCCAGCAGTTCCTCCGGGGGAAACACCATATATTTT	TRBV27	TRBJ1-3	NA
CASSQTSGAGETQYF	TGTGCCAGCTCACAGACTAGCGGGGCCGGGGAGACCCAGTACTTC	TRBV18	TRBJ2-5	TRBD2
CASSEQGGQETQYF	TGTGCCAGCAGTGAGCAGGGGGGTCAAGAGACCCAGTACTTC	TRBV6-1	TRBJ2-5	NA
CASSLLHRMNTEAFF	TGTGCCAGCAGTTTACTTCACAGGATGAACACTGAAGCTTTCTTT	TRBV27	TRBJ1-1	NA
CASSDGGPGGEYF	TGTGCCAGCAGTGATGGAGGGCCCGGGGGCGAGTACTTC	TRBV6-1	TRBJ2-4	NA
CSWRRLYEQYF	TGCAGTTGGCGTCGGCTCTACGAGCAGTACTTC	TRBV20-1	TRBJ2-7	NA
CASSLVGSISPGELFF	TGTGCCAGCAGCTTAGTAGGCTCTATTAGCCCCGGGGAGCTGTTTTTT	TRBV11-1	TRBJ2-2	NA